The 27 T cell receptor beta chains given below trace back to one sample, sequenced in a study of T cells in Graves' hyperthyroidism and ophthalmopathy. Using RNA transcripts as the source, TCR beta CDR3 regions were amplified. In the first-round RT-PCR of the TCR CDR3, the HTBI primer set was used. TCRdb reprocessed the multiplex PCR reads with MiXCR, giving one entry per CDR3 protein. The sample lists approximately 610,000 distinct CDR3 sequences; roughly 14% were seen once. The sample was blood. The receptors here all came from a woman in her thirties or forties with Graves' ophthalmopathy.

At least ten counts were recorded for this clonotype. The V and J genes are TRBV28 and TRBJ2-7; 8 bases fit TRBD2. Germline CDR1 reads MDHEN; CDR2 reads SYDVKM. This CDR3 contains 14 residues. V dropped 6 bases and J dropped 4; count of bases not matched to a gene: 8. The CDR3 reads CASSTGGSAYEQYF. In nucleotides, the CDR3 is TGTGCCAGCAGCACGGGGGGGTCAGCTTACGAGCAGTACTTC.

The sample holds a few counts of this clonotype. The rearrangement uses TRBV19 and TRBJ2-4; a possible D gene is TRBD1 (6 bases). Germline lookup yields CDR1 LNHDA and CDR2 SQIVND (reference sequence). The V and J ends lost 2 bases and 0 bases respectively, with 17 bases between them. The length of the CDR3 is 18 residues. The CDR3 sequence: CASSITPPGDVAKNIQYF. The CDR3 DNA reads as TGTGCCAGTAGTATAACCCCGCCAGGGGATGTAGCCAAAAACATTCAGTACTTC.

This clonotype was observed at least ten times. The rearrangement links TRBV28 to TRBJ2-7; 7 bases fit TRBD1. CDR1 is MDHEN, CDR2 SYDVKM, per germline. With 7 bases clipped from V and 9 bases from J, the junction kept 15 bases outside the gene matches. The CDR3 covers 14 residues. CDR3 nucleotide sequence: TGTGCCAGCACCCGACAGGGCACCCGGGGTGCGCAGTACTTC. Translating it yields CASTRQGTRGAQYF.

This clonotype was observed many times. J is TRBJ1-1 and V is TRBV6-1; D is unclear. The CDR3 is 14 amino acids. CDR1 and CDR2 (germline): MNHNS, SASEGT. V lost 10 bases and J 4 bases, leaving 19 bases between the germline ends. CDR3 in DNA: TGTGCCACCTCGGGCCACGGCAGATCCACTGAAGCTTTCTTT. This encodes CATSGHGRSTEAFF.

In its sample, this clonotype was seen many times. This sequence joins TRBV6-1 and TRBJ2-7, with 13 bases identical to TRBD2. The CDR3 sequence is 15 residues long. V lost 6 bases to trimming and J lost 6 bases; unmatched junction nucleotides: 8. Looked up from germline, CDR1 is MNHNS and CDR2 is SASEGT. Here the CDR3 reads CASRTGTSGVGEQYF. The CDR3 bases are TGTGCCAGCAGAACCGGGACTAGCGGGGTGGGCGAGCAGTACTTC.

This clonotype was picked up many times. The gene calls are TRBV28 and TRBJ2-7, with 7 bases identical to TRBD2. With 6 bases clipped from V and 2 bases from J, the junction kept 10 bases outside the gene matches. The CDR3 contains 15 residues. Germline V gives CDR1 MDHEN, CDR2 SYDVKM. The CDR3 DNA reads TGTGCCAGCAGACTGCAGCTGGGGGGGACCTACGAGCAGTACTTC. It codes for CASRLQLGGTYEQYF.

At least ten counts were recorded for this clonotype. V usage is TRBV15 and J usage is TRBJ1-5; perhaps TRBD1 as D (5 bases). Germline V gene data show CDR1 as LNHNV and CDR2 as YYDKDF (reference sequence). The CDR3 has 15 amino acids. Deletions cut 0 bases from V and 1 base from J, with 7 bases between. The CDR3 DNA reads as TGTGCCACCAGCAGAGATCGGGGGAGCAATCAGCCCCAGCATTTT. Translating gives CATSRDRGSNQPQHF. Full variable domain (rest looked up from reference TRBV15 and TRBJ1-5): DAMVIQNPRYQVTQFGKPVTLSCSQTLNHNVMYWYQQKSSQAPKLLFHYYDKDFNNEADTPDNFQSRRPNTSFCFLDIRSPGLGDTAMYLCATSRDRGSNQPQHFGDGTRLSIL.

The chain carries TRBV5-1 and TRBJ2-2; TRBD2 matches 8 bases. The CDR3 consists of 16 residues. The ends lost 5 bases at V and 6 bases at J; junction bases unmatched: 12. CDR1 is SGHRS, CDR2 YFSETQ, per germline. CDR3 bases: TGCGCCAGCAGGCCACTACTAGCGGAAGATTCCGGGGAGCTGTTTTTT. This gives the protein CASRPLLAEDSGELFF. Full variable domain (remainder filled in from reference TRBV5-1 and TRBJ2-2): KAGVTQTPRYLIKTRGQQVTLSCSPISGHRSVSWYQQTPGQGLQFLFEYFSETQRNKGNFPGRFSGRQFSNSRSEMNVSTLELGDSALYLCASRPLLAEDSGELFFGEGSRLTVL.

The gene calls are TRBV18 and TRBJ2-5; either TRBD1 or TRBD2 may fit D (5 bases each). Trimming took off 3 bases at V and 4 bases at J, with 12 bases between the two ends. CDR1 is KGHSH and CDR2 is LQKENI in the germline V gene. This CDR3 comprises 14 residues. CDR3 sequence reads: CASSPRRERETQYF. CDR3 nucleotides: TGTGCCAGCTCACCCCGCAGGGAGAGAGAGACCCAGTACTTC.

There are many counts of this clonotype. DNA of the CDR3: TGTGCCAGCAGAAGCTTGTCCGGGACAGGGTTTCGCGAGCAGTACTTC. This encodes CASRSLSGTGFREQYF. The chain is built from TRBV7-2 and TRBJ2-7; TRBD1 aligns across 9 bases. Germline V lookup: CDR1 SGHTA, CDR2 FQGNSA. Trimming removed 6 bases from V and 6 bases from J; junction bases left unmatched: 15. The CDR3 loop spans 16 amino acids.

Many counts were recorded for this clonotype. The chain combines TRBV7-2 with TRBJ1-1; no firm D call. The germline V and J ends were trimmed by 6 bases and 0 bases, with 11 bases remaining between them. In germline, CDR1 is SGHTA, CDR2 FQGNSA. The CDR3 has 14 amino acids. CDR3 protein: CASRGGNMNTEAFF. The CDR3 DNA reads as TGTGCCAGCAGGGGCGGGAACATGAACACTGAAGCTTTCTTT.

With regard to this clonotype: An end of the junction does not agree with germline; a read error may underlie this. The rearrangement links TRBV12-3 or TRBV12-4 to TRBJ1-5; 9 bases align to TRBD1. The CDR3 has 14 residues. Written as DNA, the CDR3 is TGTGCCAGCAGAACAGGGGGCAGCTATCAGCCCCATCATTTT. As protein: CASRTGGSYQPHHF.

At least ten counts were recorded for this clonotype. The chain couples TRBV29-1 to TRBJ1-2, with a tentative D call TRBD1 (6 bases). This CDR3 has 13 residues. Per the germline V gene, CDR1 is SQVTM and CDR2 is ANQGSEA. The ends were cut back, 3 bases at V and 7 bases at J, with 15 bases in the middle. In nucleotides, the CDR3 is TGCAGCGTTGATACAGGGACGGCAGGTGGCTACACCTTC. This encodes CSVDTGTAGGYTF.

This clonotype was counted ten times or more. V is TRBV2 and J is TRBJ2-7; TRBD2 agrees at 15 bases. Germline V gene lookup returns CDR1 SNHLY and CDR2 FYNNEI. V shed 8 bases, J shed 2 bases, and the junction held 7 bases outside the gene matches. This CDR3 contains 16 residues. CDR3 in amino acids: CASQGLAGGSTYEQYF. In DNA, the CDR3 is TGTGCCAGCCAGGGACTAGCGGGAGGCAGCACCTACGAGCAGTACTTC. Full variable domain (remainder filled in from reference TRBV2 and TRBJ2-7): EPEVTQTPSHQVTQMGQEVILRCVPISNHLYFYWYRQILGQKVEFLVSFYNNEISEKSEIFDDQFSVERPDGSNFTLKIRSTKLEDSAMYFCASQGLAGGSTYEQYFGPGTRLTVT.

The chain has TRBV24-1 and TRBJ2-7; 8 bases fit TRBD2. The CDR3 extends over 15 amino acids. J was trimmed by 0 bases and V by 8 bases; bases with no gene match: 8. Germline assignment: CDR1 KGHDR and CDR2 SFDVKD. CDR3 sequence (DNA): TGTGCCACCAAAAACTTACTAGCGGACTCCTACGAGCAGTACTTC. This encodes CATKNLLADSYEQYF.

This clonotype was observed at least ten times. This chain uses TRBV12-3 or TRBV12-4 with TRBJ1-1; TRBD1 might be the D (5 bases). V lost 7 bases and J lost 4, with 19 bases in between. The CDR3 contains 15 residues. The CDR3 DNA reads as TGTGCCAGCACCCAGGTGGGGGGTTCGGGCACTGAAGCTTTCTTT. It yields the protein CASTQVGGSGTEAFF.

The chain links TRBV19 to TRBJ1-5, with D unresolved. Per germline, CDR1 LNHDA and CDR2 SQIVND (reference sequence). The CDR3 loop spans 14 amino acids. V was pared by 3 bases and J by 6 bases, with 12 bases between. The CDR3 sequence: CASSIGTRSQPQHF. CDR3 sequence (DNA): TGTGCCAGTAGTATCGGAACAAGAAGTCAGCCCCAGCATTTT.

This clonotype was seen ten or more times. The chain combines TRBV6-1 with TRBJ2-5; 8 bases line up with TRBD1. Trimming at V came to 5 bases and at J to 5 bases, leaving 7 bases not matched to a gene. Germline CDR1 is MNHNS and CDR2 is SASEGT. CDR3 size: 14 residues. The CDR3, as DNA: TGTGCCAGCAGTCCCCGACAGGGGTTTGAGACCCAGTACTTC. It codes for CASSPRQGFETQYF.

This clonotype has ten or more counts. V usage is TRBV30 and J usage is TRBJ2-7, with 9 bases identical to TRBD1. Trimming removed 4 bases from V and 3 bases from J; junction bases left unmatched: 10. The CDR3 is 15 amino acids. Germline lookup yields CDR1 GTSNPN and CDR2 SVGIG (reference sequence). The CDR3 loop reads CAWKDFKTGGYEQYF. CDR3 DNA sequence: TGTGCCTGGAAAGACTTTAAGACAGGGGGCTACGAGCAGTACTTC.

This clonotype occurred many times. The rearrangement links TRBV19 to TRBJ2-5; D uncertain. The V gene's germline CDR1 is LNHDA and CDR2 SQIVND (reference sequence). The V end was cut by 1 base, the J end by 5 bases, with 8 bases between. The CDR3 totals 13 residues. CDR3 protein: CASSIARWETQYF. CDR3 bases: TGTGCCAGTAGTATAGCACGGTGGGAGACCCAGTACTTC. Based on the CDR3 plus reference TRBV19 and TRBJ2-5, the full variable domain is DGGITQSPKYLFRKEGQNVTLSCEQNLNHDAMYWYRQDPGQGLRLIYYSQIVNDFQKGDIAEGYSVSREKKESFPLTVTSAQKNPTAFYLCASSIARWETQYFGPGTRLLVL.

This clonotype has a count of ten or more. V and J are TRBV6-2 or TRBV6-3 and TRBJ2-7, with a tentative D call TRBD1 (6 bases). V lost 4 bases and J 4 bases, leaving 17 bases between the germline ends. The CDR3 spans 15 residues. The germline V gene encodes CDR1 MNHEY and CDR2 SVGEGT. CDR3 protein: CASSSVRTVVYEQYF. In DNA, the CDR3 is TGTGCCAGCAGTTCCGTCCGGACAGTGGTTTACGAGCAGTACTTC.

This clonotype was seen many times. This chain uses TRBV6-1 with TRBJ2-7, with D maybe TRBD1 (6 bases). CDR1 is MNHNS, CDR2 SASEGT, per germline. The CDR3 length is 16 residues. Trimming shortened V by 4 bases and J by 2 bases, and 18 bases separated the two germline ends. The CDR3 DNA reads TGTGCCAGCAGTGGACGACAGGAGATGATAACCTACGAGCAGTACTTC. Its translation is CASSGRQEMITYEQYF.

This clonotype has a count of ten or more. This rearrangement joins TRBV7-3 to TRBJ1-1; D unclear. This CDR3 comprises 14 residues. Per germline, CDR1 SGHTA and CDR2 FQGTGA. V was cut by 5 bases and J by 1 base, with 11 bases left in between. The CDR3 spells CASSPGLENTEAFF. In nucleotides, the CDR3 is TGTGCCAGCAGCCCGGGCCTGGAGAACACTGAAGCTTTCTTT.

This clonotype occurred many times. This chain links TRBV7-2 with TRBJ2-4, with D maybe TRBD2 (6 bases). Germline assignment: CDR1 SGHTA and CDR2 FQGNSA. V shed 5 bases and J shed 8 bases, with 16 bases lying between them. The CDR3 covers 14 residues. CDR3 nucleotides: TGTGCCAGCAGCCTTAGCGGAGGGCAAGACATTCAGTACTTC. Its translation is CASSLSGGQDIQYF.

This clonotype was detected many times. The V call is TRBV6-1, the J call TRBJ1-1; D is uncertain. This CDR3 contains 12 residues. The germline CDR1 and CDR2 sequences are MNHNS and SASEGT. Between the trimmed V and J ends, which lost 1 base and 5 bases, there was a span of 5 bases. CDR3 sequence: CASSEGRTEAFF. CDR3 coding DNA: TGTGCCAGCAGTGAAGGTCGAACTGAAGCTTTCTTT.

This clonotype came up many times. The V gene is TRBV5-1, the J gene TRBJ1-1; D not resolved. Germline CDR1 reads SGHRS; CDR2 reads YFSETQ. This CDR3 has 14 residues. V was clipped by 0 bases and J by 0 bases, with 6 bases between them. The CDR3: CASSLDGLNTEAFF. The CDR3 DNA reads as TGCGCCAGCAGCTTGGACGGATTGAACACTGAAGCTTTCTTT.

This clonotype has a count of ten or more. CDR3 sequence reads: CASSANSPTGELFF. In DNA, the CDR3 is TGTGCCAGCAGTGCCAACTCCCCCACCGGGGAGCTGTTTTTT. The rearrangement uses TRBV2 and TRBJ2-2; unclear D gene. Germline V gene data show CDR1 as SNHLY and CDR2 as FYNNEI. The CDR3 extends over 14 amino acids. The V end lost 4 bases, the J end lost 4 bases, and 10 bases lay between the germline ends.